Each of the 6 T cell receptor beta chains below was sequenced from the same sample in a study of blood T cell repertoires in COVID-19. Data came from immunoSEQ multiplex PCR; TCRdb stores just in-frame clones and leaves some out. The data hold about 70,000 clones, with just under 90% observed a single time. Sequenced sample: peripheral blood. The receptors come from a man aged 55 to 70 with acute or convalescent COVID-19.

The chain uses TRBV19 and TRBJ1-6, with D tentatively TRBD1 (5 bases). The CDR3 consists of 12 residues. Germline values: CDR1 LNHDA, CDR2 SQIVND (reference sequence). The V end lost 8 bases, the J end lost 7 bases, and 9 bases lay between the germline ends. The CDR3 reads CASDPGNSPLHF. The CDR3 region has the DNA TGTGCCAGTGACCCAGGGAATTCACCCCTCCACTTT.

The rearrangement links TRBV18 to TRBJ1-2, with D tentatively TRBD1 (5 bases). There are 16 residues in the CDR3. The ends were cut back, 3 bases at V and 7 bases at J, with 21 bases in the middle. The germline V gene encodes CDR1 KGHSH and CDR2 LQKENI. CDR3 amino acids: CASSPGGQGVLAGYTF. The DNA for the CDR3 is TGTGCCAGCTCACCGGGTGGACAAGGTGTTTTGGCTGGCTACACCTTC.

This chain links TRBV7-9 with TRBJ1-4; D remains ambiguous. Trimming shortened V by 4 bases and J by 0 bases, and 9 bases separated the two germline ends. The CDR3 sequence is 15 residues long. CDR1 is SEHNR, CDR2 FQNEAQ, per germline (reference sequence). As DNA, the CDR3 is TGTGCCAGCAGCTGGAGGACCCCAACTAATGAAAAACTGTTTTTT. It codes for CASSWRTPTNEKLFF.

V usage is TRBV14 and J usage is TRBJ1-1, with 7 positions matching TRBD1. The V gene end was trimmed by 4 bases and the J gene end by 3 bases; junction bases not matched to a gene: 2. The germline gives CDR1 SGHDN, CDR2 FVKESK. The CDR3 is 13 residues long. The CDR3 nucleotides read TGTGCCAGCAGCCTGACAGGGTACACTGAAGCTTTCTTT. Its protein product is CASSLTGYTEAFF. Full variable domain (rest looked up from reference TRBV14 and TRBJ1-1): EAGVTQFPSHSVIEKGQTVTLRCDPISGHDNLYWYRRVMGKEIKFLLHFVKESKQDESGMPNNRFLAERTGGTYSTLKVQPAELEDSGVYFCASSLTGYTEAFFGQGTRLTVV.

The V and J genes are TRBV2 and TRBJ1-5, with 8 bases identical to TRBD1. The CDR3 sequence is 16 residues long. Germline assignment: CDR1 SNHLY and CDR2 FYNNEI. Losses at the gene ends were 1 base for V and 2 bases for J; bases not matched to a gene: 4. For the CDR3, the DNA is TGTGCCAGCAGTGAAGATTCGACAGGGGGCAATCAGCCCCAGCATTTT. Translated, it gives CASSEDSTGGNQPQHF.

The rearrangement joins TRBV18 to TRBJ2-7; 10 bases fit TRBD2. The V and J ends lost 4 bases and 2 bases, in that order; junction bases with no gene match: 2. This CDR3 is 14 amino acids long. CDR1 and CDR2 (germline): KGHSH, LQKENI. The DNA for the CDR3 is TGTGCCAGCTCACAGCTAGCGGGAGCCTACGAGCAGTACTTC. It specifies CASSQLAGAYEQYF.